The 19 T cell receptor beta chains listed next were all sequenced from one sample in a study of cytomegalovirus exposure and HLA in healthy donors. Profiled with immunoSEQ multiplex PCR; TCRdb holds only in-frame clones, not every one. This sample carries 150,000 to 200,000 clones, about 89% of them seen once, and the ten largest clones take approximately 2.4%. Sequences were obtained from PBMCs. The origin of the receptors is a man aged 18 to 35 in good health and CMV-seropositive.

The V gene is TRBV2, the J gene TRBJ2-7, with no clear D. V gave up 7 bases and J gave up 6 bases, with 7 bases separating them. This CDR3 has 10 residues. The germline CDR1 and CDR2 sequences are SNHLY and FYNNEI. CDR3 loop: CASTLGEQYF. The CDR3 bases are TGTGCCAGCACGCTCGGCGAGCAGTACTTC.

This clone is judged medium-sized (0.01 to 0.1%). The genes are TRBV27 and TRBJ2-7, with D perhaps matching TRBD1 (5 bases). CDR3 length equals 13 residues. CDR1 is MNHEY, CDR2 SMNVEV, per germline (reference sequence). V dropped 5 bases and J dropped 2 bases, with 10 bases sitting between them. The CDR3 sequence: CASSTGDTYEQYF. The CDR3 DNA reads TGTGCCAGCAGTACAGGAGACACCTACGAGCAGTACTTC.

The chain uses TRBV28 and TRBJ1-1; D is unresolved. The CDR3 spans 14 residues. V was shortened by 5 bases and J by 4 bases, with 14 bases between the two germline ends. In germline, CDR1 is MDHEN, CDR2 SYDVKM. CDR3 sequence: CASSPLTPGTEAFF. As DNA, the CDR3 is TGTGCCAGCAGTCCCTTGACCCCAGGCACTGAAGCTTTCTTT.

The J gene is TRBJ2-1, the V gene TRBV7-9; D perhaps matches TRBD2 (5 bases). CDR1 SEHNR and CDR2 FQNEAQ come from the germline V gene (reference sequence). The CDR3 contains 15 residues. The V and J ends lost 10 bases and 5 bases respectively, with 21 bases between them. CDR3 nucleotide sequence: TGTGCCATTCCCCTAGTCCAGTCGGGGAACAATGAGCAGTTCTTC. Protein sequence: CAIPLVQSGNNEQFF.

The rearrangement links TRBV7-9 to TRBJ2-7, with 10 bases aligning to TRBD1. V trimming: 1 base; J trimming: 3 bases; junction bases outside the gene matches: 6. The CDR3 runs to 16 residues. Germline V CDR1 and CDR2: SEHNR, FQNEAQ (reference sequence). The CDR3 region is CASSLVVWTGGYEQYF. In nucleotides, the CDR3 is TGTGCCAGCAGCTTAGTGGTTTGGACAGGGGGCTACGAGCAGTACTTC.

V is TRBV27 and J is TRBJ2-5, with 12 positions matching TRBD2. V gave up 4 bases and J gave up 5 bases; unmatched junction bases: 5. CDR3 size: 15 residues. CDR1 and CDR2 from the germline V gene are MNHEY and SMNVEV (reference sequence). The chain's CDR3 is CASSWTSGNMETQYF. CDR3 DNA sequence: TGTGCCAGCAGTTGGACTAGCGGGAATATGGAGACCCAGTACTTC.

This clone has a handful of counts. The rearrangement joins TRBV28 to TRBJ1-2; a possible D gene is TRBD1 (6 bases). V lost 6 bases and J 8 bases, leaving 19 bases between the germline ends. The V gene's germline CDR1 is MDHEN and CDR2 SYDVKM. This CDR3 has 14 amino acids. As DNA, the CDR3 is TGTGCCAGCAGATTGACAGGAAGTAATCGGGGCTACACCTTC. This translates into CASRLTGSNRGYTF.

The rearrangement links TRBV9 to TRBJ2-5; D unresolved. The CDR3 is 14 amino acids. The germline gives CDR1 SGDLS, CDR2 YYNGEE. V dropped 4 bases and J dropped 2 bases, with 12 bases sitting between them. In DNA form, the CDR3 reads TGTGCCAGCAGCAGTAGCCAGACTCAAGAGACCCAGTACTTC. As protein: CASSSSQTQETQYF.

The chain joins TRBV6-5 to TRBJ1-4; the D is unclear. V lost 2 bases, J lost 2 bases, and 12 bases lay in between. The CDR3 is 16 amino acids. The germline V gene has CDR1 MNHEY and CDR2 SVGAGI. The CDR3 loop is CASSYGVRVTNEKLFF. For the CDR3, the DNA is TGTGCCAGCAGTTACGGCGTACGGGTTACTAATGAAAAACTGTTTTTT.

The chain joins TRBV7-2 to TRBJ2-1; D is possibly TRBD2 (6 bases). From germline, CDR1 is SGHTA and CDR2 FQGNSA. V was clipped by 5 bases and J by 11 bases, with 13 bases between them. The CDR3 has 12 amino acids. The DNA of the CDR3 is TGTGCCAGCAGCCTTTATGGAGGGAAGCAGTTCTTC. Amino acids: CASSLYGGKQFF.

This chain connects TRBV5-1 to TRBJ2-3; a possible D gene is TRBD1 (5 bases). The germline V gene has CDR1 SGHRS and CDR2 YFSETQ. This CDR3 contains 13 residues. V lost 2 bases to trimming and J lost 5 bases, with 9 bases between them. CDR3 in DNA: TGCGCCAGCAGCTTCAGTACAGGAGATACGCAGTATTTT. It encodes CASSFSTGDTQYF.

The genes are TRBV27 and TRBJ1-1; possibly TRBD1 for D (5 bases). The CDR3 is 12 amino acids. CDR1 is MNHEY, CDR2 SMNVEV, per germline (reference sequence). V lost 7 bases to trimming and J lost 11 bases, with 17 bases between them. CDR3 bases: TGTGCCAGCACCCGGACGGGGGAAGCGGCTTTCTTT. As protein: CASTRTGEAAFF.

There are a few counts of this clone. The DNA for the CDR3 is TGTGCCAGCGGGGCCAGCTTTAGCACCGGGGAGCTGTTTTTT. Residues: CASGASFSTGELFF. This rearrangement joins TRBV27 to TRBJ2-2; possible D gene TRBD1, 5 bases. This CDR3 comprises 14 residues. Germline values: CDR1 MNHEY, CDR2 SMNVEV (reference sequence). Trimming took off 8 bases at V and 4 bases at J, with 14 bases between the two ends.

The CDR3 protein is CASRGGVVTEAFF. The CDR3 DNA reads as TGTGCCAGCAGGGGGGGAGTAGTCACTGAAGCTTTCTTT. This sequence joins TRBV2 and TRBJ1-1, with D perhaps matching TRBD1 (5 bases). The germline CDR1 and CDR2 sequences are SNHLY and FYNNEI. The CDR3 sequence is 13 residues long. V shed 6 bases and J shed 4 bases, with 12 bases lying between them.

The chain joins TRBV6-5 to TRBJ1-5; 8 positions agree with TRBD1. Germline trimming cut 6 bases from V and 4 bases from J; bases unmatched to any gene: 5. Germline V gene sequence: CDR1 MNHEY, CDR2 SVGAGI. This CDR3 comprises 14 residues. CDR3 sequence reads: CASSLTGENQPQHF. DNA of the CDR3: TGTGCCAGCAGCTTGACAGGGGAGAATCAGCCCCAGCATTTT.

This chain joins TRBV7-9 and TRBJ2-7, with 8 bases fitting TRBD1. This CDR3 has 14 residues. Germline trimming cut 5 bases from V and 0 bases from J; bases unmatched to any gene: 3. Germline values: CDR1 SEHNR, CDR2 FQNEAQ (reference sequence). The CDR3 region is CASSTDRDSYEQYF. Here the CDR3 DNA reads TGTGCCAGCAGCACGGACAGGGACTCCTACGAGCAGTACTTC.

This chain connects TRBV7-9 to TRBJ2-7, with TRBD2 matching 14 bases. Germline V lookup: CDR1 SEHNR, CDR2 FQNEAQ (reference sequence). CDR3 size: 14 residues. V dropped 4 bases and J dropped 10; count of bases not matched to a gene: 6. The CDR3 nucleotides read TGTGCCAGCAGCTCCGGACTAGCGGGAGGCCAACAGTACTTC. Translating it yields CASSSGLAGGQQYF.

This clone was detected a few times. The chain recombines TRBV6-6 with TRBJ2-2, with 7 positions matching TRBD1. J lost 1 base, V lost 10 bases, and 6 bases had no gene match. Germline CDR1 MNHNY, CDR2 SVGAGI (reference sequence). The CDR3 totals 14 residues. The CDR3 nucleotides read TGTGCCACCAGGGGACAGCAGAACACCGGGGAGCTGTTTTTT. Protein product: CATRGQQNTGELFF.

This chain connects TRBV18 to TRBJ2-7; TRBD1 matches at 9 bases. CDR3 length equals 16 residues. The germline gives CDR1 KGHSH, CDR2 LQKENI. Germline trimming cut 4 bases from V and 8 bases from J; bases unmatched to any gene: 15. CDR3 loop: CASSLGTGYTLGKQYF. The CDR3, as DNA: TGTGCCAGCTCACTCGGGACAGGGTACACCCTGGGAAAGCAGTACTTC.